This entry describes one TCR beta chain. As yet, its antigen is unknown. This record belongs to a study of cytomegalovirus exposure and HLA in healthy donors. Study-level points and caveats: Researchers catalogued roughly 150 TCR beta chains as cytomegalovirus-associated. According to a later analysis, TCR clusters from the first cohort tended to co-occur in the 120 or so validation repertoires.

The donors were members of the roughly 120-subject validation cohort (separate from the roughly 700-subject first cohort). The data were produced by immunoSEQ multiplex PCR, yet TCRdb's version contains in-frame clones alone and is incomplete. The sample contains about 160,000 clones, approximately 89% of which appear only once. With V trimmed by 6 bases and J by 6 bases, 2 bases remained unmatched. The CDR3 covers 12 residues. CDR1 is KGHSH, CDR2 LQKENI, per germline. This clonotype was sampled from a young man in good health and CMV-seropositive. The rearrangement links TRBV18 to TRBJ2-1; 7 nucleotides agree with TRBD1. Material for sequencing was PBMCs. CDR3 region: CASSRGRNEQFF. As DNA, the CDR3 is TGTGCCAGCTCGAGGGGGCGCAATGAGCAGTTCTTC. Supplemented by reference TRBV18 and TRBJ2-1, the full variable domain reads NAGVMQNPRHLVRRRGQEARLRCSPMKGHSHVYWYRQLPEEGLKFMVYLQKENIIDESGMPKERFSAEFPKEGPSILRIQQVVRGDSAAYFCASSRGRNEQFFGPGTRLTVL.